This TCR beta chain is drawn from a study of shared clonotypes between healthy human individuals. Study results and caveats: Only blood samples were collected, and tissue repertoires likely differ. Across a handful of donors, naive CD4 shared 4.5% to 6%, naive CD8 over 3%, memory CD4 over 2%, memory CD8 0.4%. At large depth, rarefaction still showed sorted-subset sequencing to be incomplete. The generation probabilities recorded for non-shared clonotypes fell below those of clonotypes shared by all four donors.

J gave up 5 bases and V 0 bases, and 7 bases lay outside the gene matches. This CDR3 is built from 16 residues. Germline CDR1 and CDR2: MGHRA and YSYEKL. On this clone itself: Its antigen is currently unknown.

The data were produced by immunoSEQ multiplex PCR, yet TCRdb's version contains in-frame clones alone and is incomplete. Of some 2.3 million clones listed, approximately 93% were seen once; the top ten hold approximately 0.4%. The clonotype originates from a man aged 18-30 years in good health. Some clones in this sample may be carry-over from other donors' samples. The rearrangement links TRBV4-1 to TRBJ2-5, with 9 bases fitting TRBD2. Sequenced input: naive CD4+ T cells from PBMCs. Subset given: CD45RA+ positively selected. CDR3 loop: CASSQEGSGRYETQYF. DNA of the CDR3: TGCGCCAGCAGCCAAGAAGGTAGCGGGAGATACGAGACCCAGTACTTC.